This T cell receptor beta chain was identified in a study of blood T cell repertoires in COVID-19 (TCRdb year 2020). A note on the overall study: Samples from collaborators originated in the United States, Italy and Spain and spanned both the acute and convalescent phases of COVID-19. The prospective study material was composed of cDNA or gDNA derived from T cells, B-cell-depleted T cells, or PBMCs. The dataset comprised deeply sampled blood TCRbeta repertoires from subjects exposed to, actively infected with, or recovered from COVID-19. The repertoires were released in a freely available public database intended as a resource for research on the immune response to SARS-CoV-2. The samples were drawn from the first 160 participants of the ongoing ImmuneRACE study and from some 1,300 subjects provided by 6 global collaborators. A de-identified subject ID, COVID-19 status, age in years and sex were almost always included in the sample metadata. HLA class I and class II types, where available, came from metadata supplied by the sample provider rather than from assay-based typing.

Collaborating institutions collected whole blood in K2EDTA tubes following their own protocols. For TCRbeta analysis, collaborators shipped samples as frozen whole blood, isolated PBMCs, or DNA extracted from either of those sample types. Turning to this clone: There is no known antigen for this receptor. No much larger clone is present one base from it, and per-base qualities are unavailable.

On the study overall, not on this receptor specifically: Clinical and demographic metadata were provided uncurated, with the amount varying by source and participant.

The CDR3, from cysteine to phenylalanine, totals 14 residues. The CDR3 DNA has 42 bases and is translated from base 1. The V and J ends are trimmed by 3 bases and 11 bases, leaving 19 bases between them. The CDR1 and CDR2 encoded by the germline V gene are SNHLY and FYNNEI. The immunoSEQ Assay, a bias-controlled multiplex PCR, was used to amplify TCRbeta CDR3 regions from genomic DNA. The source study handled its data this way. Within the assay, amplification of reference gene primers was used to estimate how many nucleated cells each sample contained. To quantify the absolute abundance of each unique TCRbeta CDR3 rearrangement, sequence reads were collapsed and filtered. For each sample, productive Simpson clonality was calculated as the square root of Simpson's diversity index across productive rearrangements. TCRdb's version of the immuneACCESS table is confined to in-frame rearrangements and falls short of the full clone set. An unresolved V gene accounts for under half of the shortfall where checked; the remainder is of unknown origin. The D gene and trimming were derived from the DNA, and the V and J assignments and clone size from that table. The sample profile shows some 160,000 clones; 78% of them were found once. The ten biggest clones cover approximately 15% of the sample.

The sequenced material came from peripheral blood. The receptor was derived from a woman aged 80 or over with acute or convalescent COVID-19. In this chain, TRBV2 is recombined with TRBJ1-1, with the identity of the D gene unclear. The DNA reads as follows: TGTGCCAGCAGTGATTCGTGGGCAGTGGGCACGGCTTTCTTT. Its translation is CASSDSWAVGTAFF.